Listed here are 28 T cell receptor beta chains from one sample, sequenced in a study of cytomegalovirus exposure and HLA in healthy donors. 60 Vbeta and 13 Jbeta primers were used in PCR. TCRdb's table, derived via immunoSEQ multiplex PCR, lists solely in-frame clones and lacks some. The sample has more than 85,000 clones, around 76% seen once. Sequencing was performed on PBMCs. The receptors were sampled from a woman between 50 and 59 years old in good health and CMV-seropositive.

The rearrangement links TRBV7-9 to TRBJ2-1, with D hard to call. Deletions cut 3 bases from V and 9 bases from J, with 6 bases between. There are 11 residues in the CDR3. Germline V lookup: CDR1 SEHNR, CDR2 FQNEAQ (reference sequence). For the CDR3, the DNA is TGTGCCAGCAGCTTTAGATCTGAGCAGTTCTTC. It codes for CASSFRSEQFF.

There are a few counts of this clone. The V and J genes are TRBV5-1 and TRBJ1-2; 7 nucleotides agree with TRBD1. Trimming at V came to 4 bases and at J to 3 bases, leaving 6 bases not matched to a gene. The CDR3 extends over 14 amino acids. CDR1 is SGHRS and CDR2 is YFSETQ in the germline V gene. CDR3: CASSPGQEDYGYTF. CDR3 DNA sequence: TGCGCCAGCAGCCCAGGACAGGAGGACTATGGCTACACCTTC.

The chain links TRBV4-1 to TRBJ2-2, with no clear D. The CDR3 contains 13 residues. V lost 1 base and J 9 bases, leaving 9 bases between the germline ends. Germline lookup yields CDR1 MGHRA and CDR2 YSYEKL. CDR3 DNA: TGCGCCAGCAGCCAAGTCTCCTACCGGGAGCTGTTTTTT. Its translation is CASSQVSYRELFF.

The gene calls are TRBV6-1 and TRBJ1-1; D is perhaps TRBD1 (6 bases). Germline lookup yields CDR1 MNHNS and CDR2 SASEGT. The CDR3 runs 14 residues. V was trimmed by 3 bases and J by 6 bases, leaving 14 bases between them. The CDR3 DNA sequence: TGTGCCAGCAGTGATAAAAACAGGGTTGCTGAAGCTTTCTTT. As protein: CASSDKNRVAEAFF.

A few counts support this clone. The chain employs TRBV9 and TRBJ2-7; 7 bases align to TRBD1. CDR1 SGDLS and CDR2 YYNGEE come from the germline V gene. The CDR3 covers 15 residues. V was pared by 7 bases and J by 0 bases, with 10 bases of the junction left unmatched. The CDR3: CASGTGQAASYEQYF. The CDR3 DNA reads TGTGCCAGCGGCACTGGACAGGCAGCCTCCTACGAGCAGTACTTC. Full variable domain (rest looked up from reference TRBV9 and TRBJ2-7): DSGVTQTPKHLITATGQRVTLRCSPRSGDLSVYWYQQSLDQGLQFLIQYYNGEERAKGNILERFSAQQFPDLHSELNLSSLELGDSALYFCASGTGQAASYEQYFGPGTRLTVT.

This chain uses TRBV7-6 with TRBJ2-1, with 7 nucleotides matching TRBD1. J lost 0 bases, V lost 2 bases, and 10 bases had no gene match. Germline V gives CDR1 SGHVS, CDR2 FNYEAQ. There are 18 residues in the CDR3. The CDR3 here is CASSLRLTGSTSYNEQFF. The CDR3 DNA reads as TGTGCCAGCAGCTTACGTCTGACAGGGTCTACCTCCTACAATGAGCAGTTCTTC. The whole variable domain, remainder taken from reference TRBV7-6 and TRBJ2-1, is GAGVSQSPRYKVTKRGQDVALRCDPISGHVSLYWYRQALGQGPEFLTYFNYEAQQDKSGLPNDRFSAERPEGSISTLTIQRTEQRDSAMYRCASSLRLTGSTSYNEQFFGPGTRLTVL.

The genes are TRBV5-1 and TRBJ2-7; possible D gene TRBD1, 5 bases. In germline, CDR1 is SGHRS, CDR2 YFSETQ. Trimming pared 1 base from V and 4 bases from J, leaving 12 bases between. The CDR3 length is 14 residues. The CDR3 here is CASSLQAGQYEQYF. CDR3 DNA sequence: TGCGCCAGCAGCTTGCAAGCAGGGCAATACGAGCAGTACTTC.

Concerning this clone: The germline gene is not matched at one end of the junction; a read error may be the cause. The chain joins TRBV7-9 to TRBJ1-1; D is possibly TRBD1 (5 bases). This CDR3 has 13 residues. Germline CDR1 SEHNR, CDR2 FQNEAQ (reference sequence). The CDR3 spells CSSSSPGGTEAFF. The CDR3 DNA reads as TGTTCCAGCAGCTCCCCCGGGGGCACTGAAGCTTTCTTT.

The chain is built from TRBV19 and TRBJ1-1, with 7 positions matching TRBD1. This CDR3 has 16 residues. Germline trimming cut 10 bases from V and 1 base from J; bases unmatched to any gene: 15. Germline V lookup: CDR1 LNHDA, CDR2 SQIVND (reference sequence). CDR3 region: CATRQTTGWGNTEAFF. In nucleotides, the CDR3 is TGTGCCACCAGACAAACGACAGGGTGGGGGAACACTGAAGCTTTCTTT.

The chain is built from TRBV2 and TRBJ1-3, with 11 bases fitting TRBD1. Germline loops: CDR1 SNHLY, CDR2 FYNNEI. V gave up 7 bases and J gave up 0 bases; unmatched junction bases: 5. The CDR3 has 16 amino acids. The CDR3 spells CASKRDRGDSGNTIYF. The CDR3 DNA is TGTGCCAGCAAACGGGACAGGGGGGACTCTGGAAACACCATATATTTT.

This chain connects TRBV7-9 to TRBJ2-7; D is perhaps TRBD1 (6 bases). V was trimmed by 6 bases and J by 4 bases, leaving 25 bases between them. Germline CDR1 and CDR2: SEHNR and FQNEAQ (reference sequence). The CDR3 extends over 17 amino acids. This CDR3 is CASSLDRRAAGLYEQYF. The CDR3 DNA is TGTGCCAGCAGTTTGGACAGACGGGCGGCCGGATTGTACGAGCAGTACTTC.

The chain links TRBV12-5 to TRBJ1-5; unclear D gene. Germline CDR1 reads LGHNT; CDR2 reads FRNRAP. Deletions cut 5 bases from V and 2 bases from J, with 13 bases between. The CDR3 is 15 residues long. The chain's CDR3 is CASGGSDEGNQPQHF. The CDR3 DNA follows: TGTGCTAGTGGTGGGTCCGACGAGGGCAATCAGCCCCAGCATTTT.

The gene calls are TRBV6-1 and TRBJ2-2; the D gene is possibly TRBD1 (6 bases). The CDR3 spans 14 residues. V was shortened by 4 bases and J by 1 base, with 7 bases between the two germline ends. Germline assignment: CDR1 MNHNS and CDR2 SASEGT. CDR3: CASSGTVNTGELFF. CDR3 coding DNA: TGTGCCAGCAGTGGGACAGTGAACACCGGGGAGCTGTTTTTT.

The chain links TRBV4-1 to TRBJ2-3; unclear D gene. V dropped 1 base and J dropped 4 bases, with 9 bases sitting between them. The CDR3 has 14 amino acids. Germline CDR1 and CDR2: MGHRA and YSYEKL. CDR3 sequence: CASSQVGSADTQYF. CDR3 nucleotides: TGCGCCAGCAGCCAAGTTGGAAGCGCAGATACGCAGTATTTT.

The rearrangement joins TRBV27 to TRBJ1-2, with 9 bases aligning to TRBD1. Germline-derived CDR1 and CDR2 are MNHEY and SMNVEV (reference sequence). This CDR3 region has 13 residues. Trimming cost V 3 bases and J 4 bases; bases outside gene matches: 0. The CDR3 sequence: CASSLTGGYGYTF. CDR3 nucleotide sequence: TGTGCCAGCAGTTTGACAGGGGGCTATGGCTACACCTTC.

DNA of the CDR3: TGTGCCAGCAGCAGCGAGACCTTCTATGGCTACACCTTC. Translation: CASSSETFYGYTF. This chain uses TRBV7-9 with TRBJ1-2, with D uncertain. Germline assignment: CDR1 SEHNR and CDR2 FQNEAQ (reference sequence). V was shortened by 5 bases and J by 4 bases, with 11 bases between the two germline ends. The CDR3 loop spans 13 amino acids.

This clone was seen once. The CDR3 coding sequence is TGTGCCAGCAGCCCCTCGGGTAGTCGCAATGAGCAGTTCTTC. This gives the protein CASSPSGSRNEQFF. The chain is built from TRBV9 and TRBJ2-1; D is unclear. The CDR3 loop spans 14 amino acids. In germline, CDR1 is SGDLS, CDR2 YYNGEE. V was pared by 4 bases and J by 6 bases, with 14 bases between.

This clone was seen more than once but under ten times. The rearrangement uses TRBV4-2 and TRBJ1-5, with D perhaps matching TRBD1 (6 bases). Germline-derived CDR1 and CDR2 are LGHNA and YNFKEQ. V lost 6 bases and J lost 5, with 17 bases in between. The CDR3 covers 15 residues. This chain's CDR3 is CASSLRGGLYQPQHF. The CDR3 DNA follows: TGTGCCAGCAGTCTAAGGGGGGGGCTGTATCAGCCCCAGCATTTT.

This clone showed up just once. CDR3 sequence: CASSVARMGGGNEQFF. DNA of the CDR3: TGTGCCAGCAGCGTAGCCCGAATGGGGGGGGGCAATGAGCAGTTCTTC. This chain links TRBV9 with TRBJ2-1; 7 bases match TRBD2. Unmatched junction bases numbered 9, after V lost 0 bases and J lost 6 bases. The V gene's germline CDR1 is SGDLS and CDR2 YYNGEE. The CDR3 loop spans 16 amino acids.

The rearrangement links TRBV30 to TRBJ2-7; 11 positions match TRBD2. V was clipped by 3 bases and J by 3 bases; unmatched bases: 7. Germline CDR1 and CDR2: GTSNPN and SVGIG (reference sequence). The CDR3 has 15 amino acids. The CDR3 sequence: CAWSWGTSGLYEQYF. Written as DNA, the CDR3 is TGTGCCTGGAGCTGGGGGACTAGCGGCCTCTACGAGCAGTACTTC.

The V and J genes are TRBV27 and TRBJ1-4; D not certain. From germline, CDR1 is MNHEY and CDR2 SMNVEV (reference sequence). CDR3 length equals 13 residues. With 1 base removed from V and 8 bases from J, the gap between germline ends came to 8 bases. The CDR3 coding sequence is TGTGCCAGCAGTTTATTACGAGGGGAAAAACTGTTTTTT. This translates into CASSLLRGEKLFF.

V gene TRBV6-5 combines with J gene TRBJ1-1, with unresolved D. Deletions cut 7 bases from V and 11 bases from J, with 20 bases between. This CDR3 comprises 13 residues. Germline V gives CDR1 MNHEY, CDR2 SVGAGI. The CDR3 DNA sequence: TGTGCCAGCACGGACTTTTTGGGAGGGCAGGCTTTCTTT. Protein product: CASTDFLGGQAFF.

This clone showed up just once. This chain connects TRBV10-3 to TRBJ2-1, with D maybe TRBD2 (6 bases). The CDR3 consists of 12 residues. V was clipped by 4 bases and J by 8 bases, with 9 bases between them. Germline assignment: CDR1 ENHRY and CDR2 SYGVKD. In DNA form, the CDR3 reads TGTGCCATCAGTGTGGGACTGGATGAGCAGTTCTTC. The encoded protein is CAISVGLDEQFF.

The chain couples TRBV2 to TRBJ2-4; D possibly corresponds to TRBD1 (7 bases). The germline V gene has CDR1 SNHLY and CDR2 FYNNEI. V gave up 7 bases and J gave up 0 bases, with 25 bases separating them. This CDR3 has 19 residues. This CDR3 is CASKATTGQPGAAKNIQYF. Written as DNA, the CDR3 is TGTGCCAGCAAAGCCACGACGGGACAGCCGGGGGCAGCCAAAAACATTCAGTACTTC.

V is TRBV7-3 and J is TRBJ1-4; a weak D match, TRBD1 (5 bases). V lost 6 bases to trimming and J lost 5 bases, with 16 bases between them. Germline V gives CDR1 SGHTA, CDR2 FQGTGA. CDR3 length: 15 residues. For the CDR3, the DNA is TGTGCCAGCAGTCTAGAAAGGGGTGTGAATGAAAAACTGTTTTTT. Amino acid sequence: CASSLERGVNEKLFF.

The chain joins TRBV4-2 to TRBJ2-5; weak D call: TRBD2 (5 bases). This CDR3 spans 15 amino acids. CDR1 is LGHNA, CDR2 YNFKEQ, per germline. V was trimmed by 4 bases and J by 7 bases, leaving 19 bases between them. CDR3 bases: TGTGCCAGCAGCCCGGGGAACTCAATAGCCGGGACCCAGTACTTC. Its translation is CASSPGNSIAGTQYF.

The gene calls are TRBV10-2 and TRBJ2-3, with 7 nucleotides matching TRBD1. In germline, CDR1 is WSHSY, CDR2 SAAADI. The CDR3 consists of 13 residues. The junction had 6 bases not matched to a gene; V was cut back by 6 bases and J by 6 bases. CDR3 protein: CASSLTGWDTQYF. CDR3 nucleotides: TGCGCCAGCAGCCTGACAGGGTGGGATACGCAGTATTTT.

The chain joins TRBV4-1 to TRBJ1-2, with TRBD1 matching 7 bases. V was clipped by 1 base and J by 4 bases; unmatched bases: 6. Germline V gene lookup returns CDR1 MGHRA and CDR2 YSYEKL. The CDR3 contains 15 residues. CDR3 sequence: CASSQVGGQPYGYTF. The CDR3 region has the DNA TGCGCCAGCAGCCAAGTCGGGGGACAGCCCTATGGCTACACCTTC.